The 21 T cell receptor beta chains below were found in one sample sequenced in a study of blood T cell repertoires in COVID-19. Profiling relied on immunoSEQ multiplex PCR, and the TCRdb table lists in-frame clones only, not all of them. The table has roughly 28,000 clones, 85% to 90% seen once. Sequencing was carried out using peripheral blood. The receptors originated from a man aged 65 to 85 with active COVID-19.

J is TRBJ1-3 and V is TRBV18; no reliable D call. The CDR3 extends over 15 amino acids. Germline V gives CDR1 KGHSH, CDR2 LQKENI. V lost 5 bases and J 0 bases, leaving 11 bases between the germline ends. The CDR3 region is CASSDNGYSGNTIYF. CDR3 bases: TGTGCCAGCTCAGACAATGGGTACTCTGGAAACACCATATATTTT.

V gene TRBV6-2 or TRBV6-3 combines with J gene TRBJ2-3; 11 positions match TRBD1. The V segment lost 1 base and the J segment 2 bases; nucleotides outside the gene matches: 5. The CDR3 loop spans 17 amino acids. From germline, CDR1 is MNHEY and CDR2 SVGEGT. For the CDR3, the DNA is TGTGCCAGCAGTTACTTCAGGGACAGGGGGATCACAGATACGCAGTATTTT. Amino acid sequence: CASSYFRDRGITDTQYF.

This chain links TRBV7-2 with TRBJ1-3; the match to TRBD1 covers 8 bases. The length of the CDR3 is 14 residues. V shed 8 bases and J 1 base; nucleotides not matched to a gene: 4. From germline, CDR1 is SGHTA and CDR2 FQGNSA. CDR3 in amino acids: CASGRTGSGNTIYF. The CDR3 DNA is TGTGCCAGCGGGCGGACAGGGTCTGGAAACACCATATATTTT.

The chain has TRBV9 and TRBJ2-5; tentatively, D is TRBD1 (6 bases). Trimming shortened V by 4 bases and J by 5 bases, and 15 bases separated the two germline ends. Per the germline V gene, CDR1 is SGDLS and CDR2 is YYNGEE. CDR3 size: 14 residues. The CDR3 sequence is CASSPGQSGETQYF. The CDR3 DNA follows: TGTGCCAGCAGCCCTGGACAGTCCGGGGAGACCCAGTACTTC.

This clone was seen more than once but under ten times. The J gene is TRBJ2-1, the V gene TRBV4-3; 13 bases agree with TRBD2. The germline V gene encodes CDR1 LGHNA and CDR2 YSLEER. V lost 1 base and J lost 5; bases outside the gene matches: 5. CDR3 size: 17 residues. CDR3 loop: CASSQAGLAGMDNEQFF. The CDR3 DNA reads as TGCGCCAGCAGCCAAGCGGGACTAGCGGGGATGGACAATGAGCAGTTCTTC.

About this clone itself: Sequence at one end of the junction differs from germline and may be a read error. The genes are TRBV5-6 and TRBJ1-2, with D perhaps TRBD1 (5 bases). The CDR3 spans 15 residues. The germline gives CDR1 SGHDT, CDR2 YYEEEE. The CDR3 DNA is TGTGCCAACAGCCCATCCCGCAAGGGACTCTATGGCTACACCTTC. Translated, it gives CANSPSRKGLYGYTF.

The V and J genes are TRBV11-2 and TRBJ1-1; possibly TRBD1 for D (6 bases). This CDR3 contains 12 residues. Trimming took 3 bases from V and 6 from J, leaving 8 bases between them. Germline loops: CDR1 SGHAT, CDR2 FQNNGV. CDR3 bases: TGTGCCAGCAGCTTGACAGGCCCTGAAGCTTTCTTT. It translates to CASSLTGPEAFF.

The chain employs TRBV9 and TRBJ1-3; D call uncertain. V gave up 0 bases and J gave up 0 bases, with 4 bases separating them. Germline assignment: CDR1 SGDLS and CDR2 YYNGEE. This CDR3 is built from 14 residues. CDR3 sequence: CASSVESSGNTIYF. CDR3 sequence (DNA): TGTGCCAGCAGCGTAGAGAGCTCTGGAAACACCATATATTTT.

The chain uses TRBV5-4 and TRBJ1-6; TRBD1 might be the D (5 bases). This CDR3 has 14 residues. The germline V gene encodes CDR1 SGHNT and CDR2 YYREEE (reference sequence). The V and J ends lost 4 bases and 6 bases respectively, with 11 bases between them. CDR3 bases: TGTGCCAGCAGCCCGGGGGGGGGTAATTCACCCCTCCACTTT. Encoded protein: CASSPGGGNSPLHF.

V and J are TRBV7-2 and TRBJ1-2, with 7 bases that match TRBD1. The CDR3 contains 12 residues. The germline gives CDR1 SGHTA, CDR2 FQGNSA. V was clipped by 10 bases and J by 2 bases; unmatched bases: 4. CDR3 loop: CATTGENYGYTF. The CDR3 DNA is TGTGCCACCACAGGGGAAAACTATGGCTACACCTTC.

As to this clone: The same CDR3 also results from other DNA sequences found in this sample. The chain links TRBV5-1 to TRBJ2-7; D not resolved. Germline V lookup: CDR1 SGHRS, CDR2 YFSETQ. V lost 0 bases and J lost 3, with 7 bases in between. This CDR3 is 13 amino acids long. CDR3 region: CASSLGTGYEQYF. CDR3 nucleotide sequence: TGCGCCAGCAGCTTGGGTACCGGCTACGAGCAGTACTTC.

This clone is medium-sized by share. V usage is TRBV29-1 and J usage is TRBJ2-1; weak D call: TRBD2 (6 bases). Trimming took off 4 bases at V and 9 bases at J, with 13 bases between the two ends. Germline CDR1 SQVTM, CDR2 ANQGSEA. The CDR3 sequence is 12 residues long. As DNA, the CDR3 is TGCAGCGTTGCCCATACTAGCAGTGAGCAGTTCTTC. Its protein product is CSVAHTSSEQFF.

The chain combines TRBV7-3 with TRBJ2-7, with a possible D match to TRBD2 (5 bases). Per the germline V gene, CDR1 is SGHTA and CDR2 is FQGTGA. CDR3 length: 13 residues. Trimming took 1 base from V and 3 from J, leaving 7 bases between them. DNA of the CDR3: TGTGCCAGCAGCTTAAGTCGGGACTACGAGCAGTACTTC. Amino acid sequence: CASSLSRDYEQYF.

A word on this clone: A junction end diverges from the germline sequence, so it may reflect a read error. DNA for the CDR3: TGTGCCGGCAGCCAAAACCCGGGACAGGGAGGCGCTGGCTACACCTTC. Protein sequence: CAGSQNPGQGGAGYTF. The chain joins TRBV7-3 to TRBJ1-2, with 9 bases fitting TRBD1. Looked up from germline, CDR1 is SGHTA and CDR2 is FQGTGA. This CDR3 spans 16 amino acids.

V and J are TRBV24-1 and TRBJ2-3; no clear D. CDR1 and CDR2 (germline): KGHDR, SFDVKD. With 5 bases removed from V and 2 bases from J, the gap between germline ends came to 10 bases. CDR3 size: 14 residues. The CDR3 sequence: CATSAAALTDTQYF. The CDR3 DNA follows: TGTGCCACCAGTGCCGCGGCGCTCACAGATACGCAGTATTTT.

The V gene is TRBV4-1, the J gene TRBJ1-1; a possible D gene is TRBD1 (5 bases). Germline CDR1 is MGHRA and CDR2 is YSYEKL. There are 12 residues in the CDR3. Trimming removed 0 bases at V and 11 bases at J, with 10 bases between. Here the CDR3 DNA reads TGCGCCAGCAGCCAAGAATCGGGGGGTGCTTTCTTT. Protein sequence: CASSQESGGAFF.

V gene TRBV6-5 combines with J gene TRBJ2-3; the match to TRBD2 covers 11 bases. The CDR3 extends over 13 amino acids. The V segment lost 9 bases and the J segment 4 bases; nucleotides outside the gene matches: 3. Germline V gene lookup returns CDR1 MNHEY and CDR2 SVGAGI. The CDR3 coding sequence is TGTGCCAGTAGCGGGGGGGCCGCAGATACGCAGTATTTT. It codes for CASSGGAADTQYF.

The rearrangement joins TRBV6-5 to TRBJ2-2; a weak D match, TRBD1 (6 bases). The germline CDR1 and CDR2 sequences are MNHEY and SVGAGI. Deletions cut 4 bases from V and 2 bases from J, with 14 bases between. The CDR3 length is 16 residues. In nucleotides, the CDR3 is TGTGCCAGCAGTTCGACAGGACGCTTAAACACCGGGGAGCTGTTTTTT. Translated: CASSSTGRLNTGELFF.

The chain uses TRBV9 and TRBJ1-1, with 10 bases identical to TRBD1. The CDR3 runs 16 residues. Trimming cost V 5 bases and J 5 bases; bases outside gene matches: 12. CDR1 and CDR2 (germline): SGDLS, YYNGEE. CDR3 loop: CASSSPTGGFRTEAFF. Here the CDR3 DNA reads TGTGCCAGCAGTAGCCCGACAGGGGGCTTTCGAACTGAAGCTTTCTTT.

This chain uses TRBV2 with TRBJ1-2; TRBD1 is a possible D gene (6 bases). V was clipped by 2 bases and J by 12 bases, with 19 bases between them. The CDR3 contains 14 residues. CDR1 and CDR2 from the germline V gene are SNHLY and FYNNEI. CDR3 sequence (DNA): TGTGCCAGCAGTGAACTATGGACAGTCCCTACCCACACCTTC. This sequence encodes CASSELWTVPTHTF.

The chain couples TRBV27 to TRBJ2-1; 8 bases align to TRBD2. CDR3 length equals 16 residues. Germline lookup yields CDR1 MNHEY and CDR2 SMNVEV (reference sequence). The V gene end was trimmed by 3 bases and the J gene end by 8 bases; junction bases not matched to a gene: 12. For the CDR3, the DNA is TGTGCCAGCAGTTTCCTCCAGCGGGGGCCCGCGGATGAGCAGTTCTTC. This sequence encodes CASSFLQRGPADEQFF.